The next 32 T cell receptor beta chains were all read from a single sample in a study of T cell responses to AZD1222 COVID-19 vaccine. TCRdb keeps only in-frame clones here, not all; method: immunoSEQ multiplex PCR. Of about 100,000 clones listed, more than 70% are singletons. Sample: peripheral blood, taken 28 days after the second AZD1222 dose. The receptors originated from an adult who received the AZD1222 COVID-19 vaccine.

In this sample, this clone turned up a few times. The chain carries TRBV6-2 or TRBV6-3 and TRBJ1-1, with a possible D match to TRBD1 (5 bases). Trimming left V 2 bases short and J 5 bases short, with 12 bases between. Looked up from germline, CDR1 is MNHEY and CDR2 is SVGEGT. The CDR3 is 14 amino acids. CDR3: CASSYLAGPTEAFF. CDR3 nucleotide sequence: TGTGCCAGCAGTTACCTGGCAGGGCCGACTGAAGCTTTCTTT.

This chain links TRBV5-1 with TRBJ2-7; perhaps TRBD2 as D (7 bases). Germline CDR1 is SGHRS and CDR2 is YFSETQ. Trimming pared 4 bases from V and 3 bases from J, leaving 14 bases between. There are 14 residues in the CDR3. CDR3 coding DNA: TGCGCCAGCAGCGGGAGGGGGATTTACTACGAGCAGTACTTC. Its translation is CASSGRGIYYEQYF.

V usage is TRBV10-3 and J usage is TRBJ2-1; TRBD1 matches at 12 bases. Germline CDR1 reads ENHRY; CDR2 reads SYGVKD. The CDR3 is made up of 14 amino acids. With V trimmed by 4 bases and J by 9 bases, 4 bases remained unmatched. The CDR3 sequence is CAISVGTGGSEQFF. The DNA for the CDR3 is TGTGCCATCAGTGTCGGGACAGGGGGCAGTGAGCAGTTCTTC.

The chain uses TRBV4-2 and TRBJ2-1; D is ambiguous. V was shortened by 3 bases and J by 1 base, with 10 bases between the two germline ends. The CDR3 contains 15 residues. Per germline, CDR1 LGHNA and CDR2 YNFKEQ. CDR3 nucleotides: TGTGCCAGCAGCCAGGATACTATATCCTACAATGAGCAGTTCTTC. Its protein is CASSQDTISYNEQFF.

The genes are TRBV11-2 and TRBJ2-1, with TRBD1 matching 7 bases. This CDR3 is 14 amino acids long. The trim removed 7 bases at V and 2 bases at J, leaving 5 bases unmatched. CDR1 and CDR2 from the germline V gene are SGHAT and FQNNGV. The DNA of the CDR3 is TGTGCCAGCAAACCGGGACAGCCCTACAATGAGCAGTTCTTC. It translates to CASKPGQPYNEQFF.

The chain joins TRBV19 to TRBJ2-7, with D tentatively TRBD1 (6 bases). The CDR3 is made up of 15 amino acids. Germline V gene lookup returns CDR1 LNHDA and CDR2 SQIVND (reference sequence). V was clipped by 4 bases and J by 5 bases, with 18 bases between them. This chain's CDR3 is CASSTWAGDLNEQYF. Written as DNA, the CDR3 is TGTGCCAGTAGTACCTGGGCAGGGGATTTAAACGAGCAGTACTTC.

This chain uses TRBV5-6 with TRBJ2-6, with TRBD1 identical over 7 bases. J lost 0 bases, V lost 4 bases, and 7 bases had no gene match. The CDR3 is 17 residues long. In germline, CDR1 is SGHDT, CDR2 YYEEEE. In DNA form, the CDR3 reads TGTGCCAGCAGCAAGGACAGGTTGAGCTCTGGGGCCAACGTCCTGACTTTC. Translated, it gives CASSKDRLSSGANVLTF.

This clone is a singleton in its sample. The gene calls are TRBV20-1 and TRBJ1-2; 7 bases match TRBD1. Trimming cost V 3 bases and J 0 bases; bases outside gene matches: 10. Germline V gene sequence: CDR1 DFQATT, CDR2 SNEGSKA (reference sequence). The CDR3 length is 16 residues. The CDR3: CSASSDRRLANYGYTF. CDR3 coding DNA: TGCAGTGCTAGTTCGGACAGGAGGCTAGCTAACTATGGCTACACCTTC.

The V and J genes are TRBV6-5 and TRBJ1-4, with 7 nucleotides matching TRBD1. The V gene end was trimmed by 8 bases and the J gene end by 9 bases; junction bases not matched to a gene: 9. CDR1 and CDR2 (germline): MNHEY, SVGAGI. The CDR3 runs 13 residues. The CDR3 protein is CASATGILKKLFF. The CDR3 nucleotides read TGTGCCAGCGCGACAGGGATACTGAAAAAACTGTTTTTT.

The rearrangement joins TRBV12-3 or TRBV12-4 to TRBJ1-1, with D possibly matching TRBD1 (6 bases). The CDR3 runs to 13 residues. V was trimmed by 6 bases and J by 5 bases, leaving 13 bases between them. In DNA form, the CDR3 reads TGTGCCAGCAGACGACAGGTAATTACTGAAGCTTTCTTT. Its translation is CASRRQVITEAFF.

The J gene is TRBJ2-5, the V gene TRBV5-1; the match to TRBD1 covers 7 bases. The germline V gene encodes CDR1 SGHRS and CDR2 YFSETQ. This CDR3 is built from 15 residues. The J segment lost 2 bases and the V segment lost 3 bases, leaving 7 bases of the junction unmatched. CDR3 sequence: CASSYYGTVQETQYF. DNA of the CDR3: TGCGCCAGCAGCTATTACGGGACAGTTCAAGAGACCCAGTACTTC.

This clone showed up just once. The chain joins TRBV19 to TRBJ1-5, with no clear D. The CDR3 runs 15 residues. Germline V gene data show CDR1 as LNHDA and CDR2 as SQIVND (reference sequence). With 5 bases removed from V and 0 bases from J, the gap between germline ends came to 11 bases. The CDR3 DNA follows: TGTGCCAGTAGTCCGCTCGACCATAGCAATCAGCCCCAGCATTTT. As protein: CASSPLDHSNQPQHF.

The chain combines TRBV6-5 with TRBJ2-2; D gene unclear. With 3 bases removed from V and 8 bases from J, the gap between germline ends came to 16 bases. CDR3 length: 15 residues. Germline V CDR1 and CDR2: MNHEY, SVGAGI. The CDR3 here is CASSYRLMERGELFF. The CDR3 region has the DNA TGTGCCAGCAGTTATAGGCTGATGGAGAGGGGGGAGCTGTTTTTT.

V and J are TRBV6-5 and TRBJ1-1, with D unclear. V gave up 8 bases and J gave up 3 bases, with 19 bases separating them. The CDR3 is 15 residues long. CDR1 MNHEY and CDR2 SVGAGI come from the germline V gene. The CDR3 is CASGRGLSVHTEAFF. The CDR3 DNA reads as TGTGCCAGCGGTCGGGGTTTGAGTGTTCACACTGAAGCTTTCTTT.

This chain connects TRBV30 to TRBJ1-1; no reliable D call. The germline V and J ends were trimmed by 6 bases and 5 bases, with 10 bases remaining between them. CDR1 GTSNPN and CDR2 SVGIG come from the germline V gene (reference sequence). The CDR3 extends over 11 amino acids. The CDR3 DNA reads TGTGCCTGTCAGGATCAAACTGAAGCTTTCTTT. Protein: CACQDQTEAFF.

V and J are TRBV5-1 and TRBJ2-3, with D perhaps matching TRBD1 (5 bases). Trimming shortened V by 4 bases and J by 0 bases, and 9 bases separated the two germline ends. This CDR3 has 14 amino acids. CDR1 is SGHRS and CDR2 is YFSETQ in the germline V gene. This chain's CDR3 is CASSLGDSTDTQYF. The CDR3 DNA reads TGCGCCAGCAGCCTAGGGGATAGCACAGATACGCAGTATTTT.

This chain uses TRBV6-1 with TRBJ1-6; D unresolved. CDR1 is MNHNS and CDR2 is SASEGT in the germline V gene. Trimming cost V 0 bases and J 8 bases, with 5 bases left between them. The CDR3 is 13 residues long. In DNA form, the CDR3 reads TGTGCCAGCAGTGAAGCGGAGGATTCACCCCTCCACTTT. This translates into CASSEAEDSPLHF.

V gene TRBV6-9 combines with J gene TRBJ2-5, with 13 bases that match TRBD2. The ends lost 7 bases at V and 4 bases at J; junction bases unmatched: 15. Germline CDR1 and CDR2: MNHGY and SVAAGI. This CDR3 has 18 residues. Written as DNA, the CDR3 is TGTGCCAGCAACGGGACTAGCGGGACCAGTGAGGAAGGAGAGACCCAGTACTTC. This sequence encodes CASNGTSGTSEEGETQYF.

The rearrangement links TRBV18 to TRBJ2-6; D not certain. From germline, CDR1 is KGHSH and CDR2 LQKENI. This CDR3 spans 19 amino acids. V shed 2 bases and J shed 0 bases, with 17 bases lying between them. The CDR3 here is CASSPMAATTISGANVLTF. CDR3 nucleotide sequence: TGTGCCAGCTCACCAATGGCAGCAACAACCATCTCTGGGGCCAACGTCCTGACTTTC. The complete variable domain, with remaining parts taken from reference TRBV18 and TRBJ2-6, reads NAGVMQNPRHLVRRRGQEARLRCSPMKGHSHVYWYRQLPEEGLKFMVYLQKENIIDESGMPKERFSAEFPKEGPSILRIQQVVRGDSAAYFCASSPMAATTISGANVLTFGAGSRLTVL.

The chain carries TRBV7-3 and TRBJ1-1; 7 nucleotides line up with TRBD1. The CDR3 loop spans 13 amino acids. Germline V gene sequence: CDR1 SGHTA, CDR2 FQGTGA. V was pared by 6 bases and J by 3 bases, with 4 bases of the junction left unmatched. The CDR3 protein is CASSRDRDTEAFF. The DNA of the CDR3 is TGTGCCAGCAGTCGGGACAGAGACACTGAAGCTTTCTTT.

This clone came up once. The CDR3, as DNA: TGTGCCAGCAGTTTTTATCCCGCCGAGCAGTACTTC. Amino acid sequence: CASSFYPAEQYF. The rearrangement joins TRBV12-3 or TRBV12-4 to TRBJ2-7; D unclear. The CDR3 extends over 12 amino acids. The V and J ends lost 3 bases and 6 bases respectively, with 9 bases between them.

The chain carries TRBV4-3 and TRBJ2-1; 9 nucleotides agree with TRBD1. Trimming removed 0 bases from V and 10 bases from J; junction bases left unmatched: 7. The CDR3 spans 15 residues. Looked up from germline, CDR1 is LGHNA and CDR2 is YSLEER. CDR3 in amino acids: CASSQDGDRGEEQFF. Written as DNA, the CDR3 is TGCGCCAGCAGCCAAGATGGAGACAGGGGGGAGGAGCAGTTCTTC.

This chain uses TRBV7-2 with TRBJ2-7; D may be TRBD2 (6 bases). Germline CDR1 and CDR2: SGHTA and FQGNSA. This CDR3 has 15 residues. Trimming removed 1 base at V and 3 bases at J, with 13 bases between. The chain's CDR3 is CASSLGLVSFYEQYF. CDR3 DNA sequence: TGTGCCAGCAGCTTAGGACTAGTTAGCTTCTACGAGCAGTACTTC.

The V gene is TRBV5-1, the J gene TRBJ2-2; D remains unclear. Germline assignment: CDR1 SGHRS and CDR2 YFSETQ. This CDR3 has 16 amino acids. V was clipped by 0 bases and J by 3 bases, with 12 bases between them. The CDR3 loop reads CASSLEDAPYTGELFF. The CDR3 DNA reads TGCGCCAGCAGCTTGGAGGACGCCCCGTACACCGGGGAGCTGTTTTTT.

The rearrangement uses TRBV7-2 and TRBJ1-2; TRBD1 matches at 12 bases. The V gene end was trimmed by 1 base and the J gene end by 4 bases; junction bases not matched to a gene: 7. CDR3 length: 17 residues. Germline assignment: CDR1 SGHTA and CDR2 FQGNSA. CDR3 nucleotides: TGTGCCAGCAGCTTAGAACCGGGACAGGGGGCCGTCTATGGCTACACCTTC. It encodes CASSLEPGQGAVYGYTF.

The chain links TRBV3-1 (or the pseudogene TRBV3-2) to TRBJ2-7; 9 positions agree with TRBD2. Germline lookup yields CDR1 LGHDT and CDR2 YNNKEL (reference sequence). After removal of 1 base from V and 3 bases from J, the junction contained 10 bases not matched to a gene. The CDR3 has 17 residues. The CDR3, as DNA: TGTGCCAGCAGCCAAGGGGGACGAGCGGGAGGCCTCTACGAGCAGTACTTC. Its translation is CASSQGGRAGGLYEQYF.

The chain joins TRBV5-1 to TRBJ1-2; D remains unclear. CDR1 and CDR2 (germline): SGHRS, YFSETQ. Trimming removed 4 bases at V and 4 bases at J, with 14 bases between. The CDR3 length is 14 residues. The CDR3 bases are TGCGCCAGCAGCCCTAAGGACGGATTCTATGGCTACACCTTC. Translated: CASSPKDGFYGYTF.

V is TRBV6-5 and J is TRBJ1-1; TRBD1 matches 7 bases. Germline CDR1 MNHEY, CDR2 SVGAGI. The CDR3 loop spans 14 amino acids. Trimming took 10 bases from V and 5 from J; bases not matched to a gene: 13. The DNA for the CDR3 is TGTGCCACCACGACAAGACAGGGTCCGACTGAAGCTTTCTTT. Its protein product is CATTTRQGPTEAFF.

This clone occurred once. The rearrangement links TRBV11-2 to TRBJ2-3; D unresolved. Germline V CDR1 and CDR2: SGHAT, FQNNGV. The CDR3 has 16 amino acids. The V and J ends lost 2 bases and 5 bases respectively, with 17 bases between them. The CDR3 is CASSLRFQGGKDTQYF. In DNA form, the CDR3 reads TGTGCCAGCAGCTTAAGGTTTCAAGGTGGCAAAGATACGCAGTATTTT.

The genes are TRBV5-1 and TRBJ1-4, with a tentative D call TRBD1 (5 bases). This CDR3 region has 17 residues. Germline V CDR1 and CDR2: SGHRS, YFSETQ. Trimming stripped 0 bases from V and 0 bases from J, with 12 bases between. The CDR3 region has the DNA TGCGCCAGCAGCTTGGCCCCAAGGGGTGCAACTAATGAAAAACTGTTTTTT. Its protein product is CASSLAPRGATNEKLFF.

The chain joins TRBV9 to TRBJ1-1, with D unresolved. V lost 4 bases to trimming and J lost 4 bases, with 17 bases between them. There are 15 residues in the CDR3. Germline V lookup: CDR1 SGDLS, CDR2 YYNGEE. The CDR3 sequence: CASSPQTGFSTEAFF. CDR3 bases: TGTGCCAGCAGCCCTCAGACGGGGTTTAGCACTGAAGCTTTCTTT.

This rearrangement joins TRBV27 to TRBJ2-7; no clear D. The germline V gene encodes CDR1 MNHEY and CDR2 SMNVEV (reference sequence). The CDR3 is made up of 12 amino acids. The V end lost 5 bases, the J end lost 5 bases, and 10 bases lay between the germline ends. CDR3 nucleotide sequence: TGTGCCAGCAGTCCACACCCTAACGAGCAGTACTTC. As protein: CASSPHPNEQYF.